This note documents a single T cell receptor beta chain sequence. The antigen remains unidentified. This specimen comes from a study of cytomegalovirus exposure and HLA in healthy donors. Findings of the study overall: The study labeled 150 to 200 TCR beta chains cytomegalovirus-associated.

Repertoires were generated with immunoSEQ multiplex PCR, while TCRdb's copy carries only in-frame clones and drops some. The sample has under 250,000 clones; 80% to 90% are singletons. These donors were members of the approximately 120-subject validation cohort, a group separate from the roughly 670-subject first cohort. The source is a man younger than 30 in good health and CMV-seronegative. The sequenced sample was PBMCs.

The DNA of the CDR3 is TGCGCCAGCAGCCAAGATCTCACCCCGGGGAGGTCCTACAATGAGCAGTTCTTC. Amino acid sequence: CASSQDLTPGRSYNEQFF. V usage is TRBV4-1 and J usage is TRBJ2-1; D is perhaps TRBD2 (6 bases). Trimming took off 0 bases at V and 1 base at J, with 16 bases between the two ends. The CDR3 is 18 amino acids. The germline V gene has CDR1 MGHRA and CDR2 YSYEKL.